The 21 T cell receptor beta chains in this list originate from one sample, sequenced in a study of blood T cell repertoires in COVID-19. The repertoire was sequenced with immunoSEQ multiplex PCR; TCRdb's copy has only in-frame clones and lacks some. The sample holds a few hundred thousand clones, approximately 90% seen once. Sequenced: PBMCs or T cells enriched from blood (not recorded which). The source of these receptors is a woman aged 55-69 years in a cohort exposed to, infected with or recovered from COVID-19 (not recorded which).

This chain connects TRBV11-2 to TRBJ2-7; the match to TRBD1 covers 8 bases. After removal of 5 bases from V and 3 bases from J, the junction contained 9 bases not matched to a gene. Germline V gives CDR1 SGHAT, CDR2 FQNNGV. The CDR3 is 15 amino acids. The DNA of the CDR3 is TGTGCCAGCAGCCAACGGACAGGGTTCGTCTACGAGCAGTACTTC. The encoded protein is CASSQRTGFVYEQYF. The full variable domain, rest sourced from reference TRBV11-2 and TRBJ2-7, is EAGVAQSPRYKIIEKRQSVAFWCNPISGHATLYWYQQILGQGPKLLIQFQNNGVVDDSQLPKDRFSAERLKGVDSTLKIQPAKLEDSAVYLCASSQRTGFVYEQYFGPGTRLTVT.

The CDR3 is CASSVHRGVGLGTGNTIYF. DNA of the CDR3: TGTGCCAGCAGCGTACACAGGGGTGTCGGCTTGGGAACTGGAAACACCATATATTTT. V is TRBV7-9 and J is TRBJ1-3; 7 nucleotides agree with TRBD1. The germline gives CDR1 SEHNR, CDR2 FQNEAQ (reference sequence). Trimming took 5 bases from V and 2 from J; bases not matched to a gene: 18. There are 19 residues in the CDR3.

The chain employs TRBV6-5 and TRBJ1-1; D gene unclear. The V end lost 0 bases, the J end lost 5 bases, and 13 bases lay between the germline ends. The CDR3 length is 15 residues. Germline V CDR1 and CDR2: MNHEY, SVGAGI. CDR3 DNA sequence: TGTGCCAGCAGTTACTCGAGGCCAGGAGGGACTGAAGCTTTCTTT. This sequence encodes CASSYSRPGGTEAFF.

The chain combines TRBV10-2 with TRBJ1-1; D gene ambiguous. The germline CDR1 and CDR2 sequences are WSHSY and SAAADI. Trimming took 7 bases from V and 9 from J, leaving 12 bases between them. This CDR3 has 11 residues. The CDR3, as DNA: TGCGCCAGCATGCGACATCCGAAAGCTTTCTTT. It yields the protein CASMRHPKAFF.

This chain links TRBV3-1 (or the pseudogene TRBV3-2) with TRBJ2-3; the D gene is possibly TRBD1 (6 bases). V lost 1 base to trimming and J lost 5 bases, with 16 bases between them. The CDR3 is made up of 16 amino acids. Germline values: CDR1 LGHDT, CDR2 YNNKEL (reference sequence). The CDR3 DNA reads TGTGCCAGCAGCCAAGTGGCAGGGGCCAACGAAGATACGCAGTATTTT. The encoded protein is CASSQVAGANEDTQYF.

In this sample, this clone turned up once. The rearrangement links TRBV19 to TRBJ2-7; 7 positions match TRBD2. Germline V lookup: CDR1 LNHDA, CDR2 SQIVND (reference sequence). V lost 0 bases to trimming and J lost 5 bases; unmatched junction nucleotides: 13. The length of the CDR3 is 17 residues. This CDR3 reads CASSIESRDGLVDEQYF. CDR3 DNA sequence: TGTGCCAGTAGTATAGAATCGAGGGACGGACTAGTCGACGAGCAGTACTTC.

Here the CDR3 DNA reads TGTGCCAGCAGTGAAAACAGGGAGAGACATAATTCACCCCTCCACTTT. The encoded protein is CASSENRERHNSPLHF. The V gene is TRBV2, the J gene TRBJ1-6; a possible D gene is TRBD1 (6 bases). V lost 2 bases and J lost 5, with 13 bases in between. Germline V gene data show CDR1 as SNHLY and CDR2 as FYNNEI. There are 16 residues in the CDR3.

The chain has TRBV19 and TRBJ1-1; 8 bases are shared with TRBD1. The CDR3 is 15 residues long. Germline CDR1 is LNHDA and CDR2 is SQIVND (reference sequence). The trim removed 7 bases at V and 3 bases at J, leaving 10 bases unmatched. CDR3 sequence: CASIPGQEGYTEAFF. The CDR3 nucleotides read TGTGCCAGTATTCCGGGACAGGAAGGGTACACTGAAGCTTTCTTT.

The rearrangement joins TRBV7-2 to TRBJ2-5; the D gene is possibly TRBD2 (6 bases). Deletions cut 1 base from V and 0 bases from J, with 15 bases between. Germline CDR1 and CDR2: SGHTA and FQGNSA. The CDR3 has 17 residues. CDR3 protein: CASSLEGRLAYQETQYF. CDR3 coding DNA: TGTGCCAGCAGCTTAGAGGGGCGGCTAGCGTACCAAGAGACCCAGTACTTC.

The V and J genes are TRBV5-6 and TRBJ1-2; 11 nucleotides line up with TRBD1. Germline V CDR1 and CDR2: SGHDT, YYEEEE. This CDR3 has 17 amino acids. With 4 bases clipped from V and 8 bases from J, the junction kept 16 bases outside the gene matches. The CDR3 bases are TGTGCCAGCAGCGGAGCCGGGACAGGGGGGTCGCGTCTCGGCTACACCTTC. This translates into CASSGAGTGGSRLGYTF.

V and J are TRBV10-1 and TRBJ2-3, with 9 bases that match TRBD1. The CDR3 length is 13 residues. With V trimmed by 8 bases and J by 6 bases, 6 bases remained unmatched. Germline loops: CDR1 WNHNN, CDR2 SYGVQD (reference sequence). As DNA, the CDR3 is TGCGCCAGCGGGGGACAGGGCCCCGATACGCAGTATTTT. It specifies CASGGQGPDTQYF.

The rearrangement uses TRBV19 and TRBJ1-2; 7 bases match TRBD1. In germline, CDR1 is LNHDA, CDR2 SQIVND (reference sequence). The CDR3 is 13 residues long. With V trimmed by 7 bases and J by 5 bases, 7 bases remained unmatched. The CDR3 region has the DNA TGTGCCAGTAAAGTAGGGGGCGCATATGGCTACACCTTC. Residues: CASKVGGAYGYTF.

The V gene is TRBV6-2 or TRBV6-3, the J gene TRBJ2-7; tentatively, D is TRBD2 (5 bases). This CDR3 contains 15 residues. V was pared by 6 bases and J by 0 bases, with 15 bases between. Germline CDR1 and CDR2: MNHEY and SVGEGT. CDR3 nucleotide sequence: TGTGCCAGCAGCGGACGGGGTTCTACCTCCTACGAGCAGTACTTC. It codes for CASSGRGSTSYEQYF.

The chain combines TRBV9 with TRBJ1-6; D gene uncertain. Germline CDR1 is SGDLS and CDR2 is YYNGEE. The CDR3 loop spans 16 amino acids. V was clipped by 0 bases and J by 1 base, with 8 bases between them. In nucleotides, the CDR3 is TGTGCCAGCAGCGTAGGGATCGGGTCCTATAATTCACCCCTCCACTTT. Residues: CASSVGIGSYNSPLHF.

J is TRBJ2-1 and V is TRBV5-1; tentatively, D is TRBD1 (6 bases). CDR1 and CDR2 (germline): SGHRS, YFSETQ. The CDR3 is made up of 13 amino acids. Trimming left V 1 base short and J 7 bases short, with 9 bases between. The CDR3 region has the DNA TGCGCCAGCAGCTTGTGGACAGAGAATGAGCAGTTCTTC. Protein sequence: CASSLWTENEQFF.

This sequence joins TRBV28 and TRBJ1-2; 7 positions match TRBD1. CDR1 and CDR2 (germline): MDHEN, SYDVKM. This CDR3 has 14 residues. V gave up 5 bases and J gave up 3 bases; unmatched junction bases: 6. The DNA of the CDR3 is TGTGCCAGCAGTCCCTCGGACAGGTACTATGGCTACACCTTC. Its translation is CASSPSDRYYGYTF.

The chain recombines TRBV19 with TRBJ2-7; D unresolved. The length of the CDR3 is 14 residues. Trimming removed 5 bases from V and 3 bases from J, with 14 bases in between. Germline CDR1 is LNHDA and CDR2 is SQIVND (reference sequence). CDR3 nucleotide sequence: TGTGCCAGTAGTCTGGAGAAGGTGGGCTACGAGCAGTACTTC. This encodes CASSLEKVGYEQYF.

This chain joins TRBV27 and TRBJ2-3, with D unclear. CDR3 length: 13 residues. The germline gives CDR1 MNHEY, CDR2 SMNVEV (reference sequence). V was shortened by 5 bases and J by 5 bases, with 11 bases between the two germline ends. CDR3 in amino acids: CASSLSVIDTQYF. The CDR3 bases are TGTGCCAGCAGTCTCTCGGTGATAGATACGCAGTATTTT.

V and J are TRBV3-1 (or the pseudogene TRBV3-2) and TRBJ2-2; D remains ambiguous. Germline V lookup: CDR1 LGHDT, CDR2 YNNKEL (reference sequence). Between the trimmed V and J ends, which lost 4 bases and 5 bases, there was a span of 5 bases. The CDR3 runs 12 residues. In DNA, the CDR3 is TGTGCCAGCAGCCCTCGGACCGGGGAGCTGTTTTTT. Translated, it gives CASSPRTGELFF.

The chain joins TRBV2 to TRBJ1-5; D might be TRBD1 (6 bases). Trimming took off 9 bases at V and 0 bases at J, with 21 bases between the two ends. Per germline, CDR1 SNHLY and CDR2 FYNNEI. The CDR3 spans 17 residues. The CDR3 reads CASESGQFRNSNQPQHF. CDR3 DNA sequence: TGTGCCAGTGAAAGCGGACAGTTCCGAAATAGCAATCAGCCCCAGCATTTT.

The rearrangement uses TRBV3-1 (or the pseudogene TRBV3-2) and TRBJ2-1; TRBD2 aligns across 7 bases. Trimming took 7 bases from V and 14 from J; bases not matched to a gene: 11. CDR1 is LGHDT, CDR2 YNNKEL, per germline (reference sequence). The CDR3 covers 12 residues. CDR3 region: CASNDPGGNKFF. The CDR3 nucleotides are TGTGCCAGCAACGACCCGGGGGGAAATAAGTTCTTC.